What follows are 9 T cell receptor beta chains derived from one specimen sequenced in a study of tumor-infiltrating lymphocytes in primary liver carcinoma. Without any cell sorting, roughly 20-33 mg of bulk tissue yielded co-extracted RNA and DNA. A primer in the constant region served to generate TCR beta cDNA from about 470 ng of total RNA. What produced the TCR beta libraries was three nested multiplex PCR rounds using slightly modified ARM-PCR. The first two PCR rounds, nine to ten cycles each, used TRBV1-TRBV30 forward primers and a C-beta reverse primer. One entry per CDR3 protein results from TCRdb running MiXCR on the multiplex PCR reads. The table lists roughly 50,000 distinct CDR3 sequences, over 65% of them singletons. Sample: liver tumor tissue from sampling region 2. The sample's subset: tumor region T2, inferior pole. Source of these receptors: a man aged 40-49 years with primary liver carcinoma and hepatitis B virus infection.

The table lists this clonotype with a count of one. A junction boundary mismatches the germline segment, possibly from a read error. J is TRBJ2-1 and V is TRBV13, with no clear D. Germline loops: CDR1 PRHDT, CDR2 FYEKMQ (reference sequence). The CDR3 length is 11 residues. This CDR3 is CTSSLINAQFF. The DNA of the CDR3 is TGTACCAGCAGCTTAATAAATGCTCAGTTCTTC.

To note about this clonotype: A much larger clonotype is one base distant, so this may be a read error. V usage is TRBV7-9 and J usage is TRBJ2-1, with D possibly being TRBD2 (6 bases). This CDR3 is 14 amino acids long. Germline CDR1 is SEHNR and CDR2 is FQNEAQ (reference sequence). Trimming cost V 2 bases and J 9 bases, with 14 bases left between them. As DNA, the CDR3 is TGTGCCAGCAGCTTAAGTACCCGGGACTTTGAGCAGTTCTTC. Protein product: CASSLSTRDFEQFF.

A remark on this clonotype: At one end, the junction sequence differs from germline, possibly due to a read error. The V gene is TRBV10-3, the J gene TRBJ2-3, with 10 bases aligning to TRBD2. This CDR3 contains 17 residues. Germline V gene data show CDR1 as ENHRY and CDR2 as SYGVKD. The CDR3 DNA reads TGTGCCAACAGTGGTTCTTCCGGGACTAGCGAGAGAGGTACGCAGTATTTT. Amino acids: CANSGSSGTSERGTQYF.

In this sample, this clonotype turned up once. A clone one base away is much larger, so this may be a read error. The rearrangement uses TRBV28 and TRBJ2-3, with 7 bases fitting TRBD2. The CDR3 runs to 16 residues. Germline V gene sequence: CDR1 MDHEN, CDR2 SYDVKM. The CDR3, as DNA: TGTGTCAGCAGTCCTCTGGGGGGGGATGGCACAGATACGCAGTATTTT. This sequence encodes CVSSPLGGDGTDTQYF. Full variable domain (remainder filled in from reference TRBV28 and TRBJ2-3): DVKVTQSSRYLVKRTGEKVFLECVQDMDHENMFWYRQDPGLGLRLIYFSYDVKMKEKGDIPEGYSVSREKKERFSLILESASTNQTSMYLCVSSPLGGDGTDTQYFGPGTRLTVL.

By frequency in the sample, this clonotype is medium-sized. The gene calls are TRBV11-1 and TRBJ2-1, with 8 bases lining up with TRBD1. With 4 bases clipped from V and 7 bases from J, the junction kept 12 bases outside the gene matches. The CDR3 is 16 residues long. Germline CDR1 reads SGHAT; CDR2 reads FQDESV (reference sequence). The CDR3 reads CASSSILRQGTNEQFF. The CDR3 DNA reads TGTGCCAGCAGCTCCATTCTTCGACAGGGGACGAATGAGCAGTTCTTC.

With respect to this clonotype: A junction boundary mismatches the germline segment, possibly from a read error. The chain employs TRBV11-2 and TRBJ2-1; no definite D call. CDR1 and CDR2 (germline): SGHAT, FQNNGV. This CDR3 comprises 14 residues. This chain's CDR3 is CASSLTGGYNEQFF. In DNA form, the CDR3 reads TGTGCAAGCAGCTTAACTGGTGGATACAATGAGCAGTTCTTC.

This clonotype showed up many times. The chain is built from TRBV6-1 and TRBJ1-1; perhaps TRBD1 as D (5 bases). This CDR3 has 15 residues. The germline V and J ends were trimmed by 2 bases and 10 bases, with 20 bases remaining between them. Germline CDR1 and CDR2: MNHNS and SASEGT. CDR3 in DNA: TGTGCCAGCAGTGAATACAGGAACTCTGTCAACTCAGCTTTCTTT. The encoded protein is CASSEYRNSVNSAFF.

The chain carries TRBV5-1 and TRBJ1-6, with D uncertain. V was pared by 0 bases and J by 8 bases, with 3 bases between. CDR3 length: 12 residues. Germline CDR1 is SGHRS and CDR2 is YFSETQ. The DNA for the CDR3 is TGCGCCAGCAGCTTGGCGGATTCACCCCTCCACTTT. Amino acids: CASSLADSPLHF.

This clonotype was seen repeatedly, ten times or more. The gene calls are TRBV6-5 and TRBJ2-3; D unclear. The CDR3 is made up of 14 amino acids. V lost 6 bases to trimming and J lost 4 bases, with 14 bases between them. CDR1 and CDR2 from the germline V gene are MNHEY and SVGAGI. The CDR3: CASSVSQWADTQYF. The CDR3 coding sequence is TGTGCCAGCAGCGTATCCCAGTGGGCAGATACGCAGTATTTT.